The 31 T cell receptor beta chains below all came from one sample that was sequenced in a study of early T cells in non-severe SARS-CoV-2 infection. TCRdb independently ran MiXCR on the 5' RACE reads; one entry per CDR3 protein. Found here are roughly 70,000 distinct CDR3 sequences, roughly a fifth of them singletons; the top ten hold approximately 15%. The sample was whole blood, taken at baseline. Receptors originate from an adult who was a healthcare worker with PCR-confirmed SARS-CoV-2 infection or an uninfected control (not recorded which).

This clonotype was recorded a few times. The CDR3 DNA sequence: TGCAGTGCTAGAGAGCAGGGATCTGCCTATGGCTACACCTTC. It encodes CSAREQGSAYGYTF. The chain uses TRBV20-1 and TRBJ1-2; TRBD1 is a possible D gene (5 bases). V was shortened by 0 bases and J by 4 bases, with 12 bases between the two germline ends. Germline-derived CDR1 and CDR2 are DFQATT and SNEGSKA (reference sequence). CDR3 length: 14 amino acids.

This clonotype has more than one count but fewer than ten. The J gene is TRBJ1-1, the V gene TRBV18; D possibly corresponds to TRBD1 (5 bases). This CDR3 has 16 amino acids. The V end lost 0 bases, the J end lost 0 bases, and 11 bases lay between the germline ends. The germline V gene has CDR1 KGHSH and CDR2 LQKENI. CDR3 amino acids: CASSPPRRGVNTEAFF. CDR3 DNA: TGTGCCAGCTCACCACCGCGGCGGGGGGTGAACACTGAAGCTTTCTTT.

The CDR3 bases are TGCAGTGCTAAGACCGAAGGACTAGCGGGGGAAGAGACCCAGTACTTC. Encoded protein: CSAKTEGLAGEETQYF. The chain is built from TRBV20-1 and TRBJ2-5; 13 bases fit TRBD2. CDR1 and CDR2 (germline): DFQATT, SNEGSKA (reference sequence). The V gene end was trimmed by 4 bases and the J gene end by 3 bases; junction bases not matched to a gene: 8. The length of the CDR3 is 16 residues.

This clonotype was picked up a small number of times. The V and J genes are TRBV7-2 and TRBJ2-7, with 7 bases aligning to TRBD1. Germline V lookup: CDR1 SGHTA, CDR2 FQGNSA. The CDR3 sequence is 15 residues long. J gave up 2 bases and V 7 bases, and 11 bases lay outside the gene matches. The CDR3 region has the DNA TGTGCCAGCACCCTGGTAACGGGACAGACCTACGAGCAGTACTTC. Encoded protein: CASTLVTGQTYEQYF.

There are many counts of this clonotype. This chain links TRBV7-2 with TRBJ2-1; D call uncertain. The V gene lost 0 bases and the J gene lost 3 bases, with 6 bases spanning the gap. Germline CDR1 is SGHTA and CDR2 is FQGNSA. The CDR3 extends over 14 amino acids. The CDR3 region is CASSLAGIYNEQFF. The CDR3 nucleotides are TGTGCCAGCAGCTTAGCAGGGATCTACAATGAGCAGTTCTTC.

This clonotype was detected only a few times. The genes are TRBV27 and TRBJ2-3; perhaps TRBD1 as D (5 bases). Germline V CDR1 and CDR2: MNHEY, SMNVEV (reference sequence). The V gene lost 5 bases and the J gene lost 6 bases, with 15 bases spanning the gap. The CDR3 has 14 residues. Written as DNA, the CDR3 is TGTGCCAGCAGTATAAGGGGCCCGTTGGATACGCAGTATTTT. Translating gives CASSIRGPLDTQYF.

V is TRBV5-1 and J is TRBJ2-7; 8 bases map to TRBD1. Germline assignment: CDR1 SGHRS and CDR2 YFSETQ. This CDR3 has 17 amino acids. Trimming at V came to 0 bases and at J to 4 bases, leaving 12 bases not matched to a gene. The CDR3 region is CASSLVWTGTGRYEQYF. The CDR3 DNA follows: TGCGCCAGCAGCTTGGTGTGGACCGGGACAGGTCGGTACGAGCAGTACTTC.

J is TRBJ1-5 and V is TRBV6-1; no clear D gene. The CDR3 is 13 amino acids. V lost 8 bases to trimming and J lost 0 bases, with 8 bases between them. CDR1 is MNHNS, CDR2 SASEGT, per germline. CDR3 in DNA: TGTGCCAGCCAGCTGGTTAGCAATCAGCCCCAGCATTTT. Residues: CASQLVSNQPQHF.

In this sample, this clonotype turned up a few times. This sequence joins TRBV30 and TRBJ2-2, with D unclear. This CDR3 has 12 residues. The ends were cut back, 0 bases at V and 9 bases at J, with 8 bases in the middle. Germline assignment: CDR1 GTSNPN and CDR2 SVGIG (reference sequence). CDR3: CAWSVLGRELFF. The CDR3 nucleotides are TGTGCCTGGAGTGTACTTGGAAGGGAGCTGTTTTTT. The full variable domain, completed using reference TRBV30 and TRBJ2-2, is SQTIHQWPATLVQPVGSPLSLECTVEGTSNPNLYWYRQAAGRGLQLLFYSVGIGQISSEVPQNLSASRPQDRQFILSSKKLLLSDSGFYLCAWSVLGRELFFGEGSRLTVL.

The chain couples TRBV2 to TRBJ1-4; TRBD1 is a possible D gene (5 bases). Trimming removed 6 bases at V and 5 bases at J, with 10 bases between. Germline CDR1 SNHLY, CDR2 FYNNEI. The CDR3 has 13 amino acids. The CDR3 is CASRWTFNEKLFF. For the CDR3, the DNA is TGTGCCAGCAGGTGGACATTCAATGAAAAACTGTTTTTT.

In its sample, this clonotype was seen once. V and J are TRBV3-1 and TRBJ2-3; D is possibly TRBD2 (6 bases). Germline V gene sequence: CDR1 LGHDT, CDR2 YNNKEL (reference sequence). CDR3 length equals 15 residues. V gave up 1 base and J gave up 1 base, with 9 bases separating them. The DNA for the CDR3 is TGTGCCAGCAGCCAAGGGGCTAGCGGCACAGATACGCAGTATTTT. Its protein product is CASSQGASGTDTQYF.

The genes are TRBV4-1 and TRBJ1-4; 7 bases agree with TRBD1. V gave up 1 base and J gave up 2 bases; unmatched junction bases: 22. Germline V gives CDR1 MGHRA, CDR2 YSYEKL. There are 22 residues in the CDR3. CDR3 loop: CASSQAFGGYWTGDATNEKLFF. The CDR3, as DNA: TGCGCCAGCAGCCAAGCTTTCGGTGGGTATTGGACAGGCGACGCGACTAATGAAAAACTGTTTTTT.

This clonotype was counted ten times or more. This chain joins TRBV5-1 and TRBJ2-7; perhaps TRBD1 as D (5 bases). Germline CDR1 is SGHRS and CDR2 is YFSETQ. The CDR3 is 14 amino acids. V lost 2 bases and J lost 2, with 11 bases in between. The CDR3 DNA is TGCGCCAGCAGCTTCTCCGGACAAGCCTACGAGCAGTACTTC. It is translated as CASSFSGQAYEQYF.

This clonotype was seen a few times. The chain employs TRBV3-1 and TRBJ2-7; 7 bases fit TRBD2. Germline V lookup: CDR1 LGHDT, CDR2 YNNKEL (reference sequence). The CDR3 is made up of 14 amino acids. V trimming: 6 bases; J trimming: 5 bases; junction bases outside the gene matches: 10. The CDR3 loop reads CASSKTGGIDEQYF. CDR3 coding DNA: TGTGCCAGCAGTAAAACGGGGGGAATCGACGAGCAGTACTTC.

This clonotype was detected only a few times. The CDR3 region is CASTGRNTEAFF. CDR3 DNA: TGTGCCAGCACAGGGAGGAACACTGAAGCTTTCTTT. The genes are TRBV3-1 and TRBJ1-1; tentative D call: TRBD1 (5 bases). V dropped 7 bases and J dropped 1 base, with 7 bases sitting between them. Germline-derived CDR1 and CDR2 are LGHDT and YNNKEL (reference sequence). The CDR3 spans 12 residues.

The chain joins TRBV3-1 to TRBJ2-1; 11 bases match TRBD2. The trim removed 8 bases at V and 11 bases at J, leaving 11 bases unmatched. This CDR3 is 14 amino acids long. Germline lookup yields CDR1 LGHDT and CDR2 YNNKEL (reference sequence). The CDR3 DNA follows: TGTGCCAGCCGTCGTAGTAGCGGGGGGGCTAAGCAGTTCTTC. Translated, it gives CASRRSSGGAKQFF.

The J gene is TRBJ2-5, the V gene TRBV7-8; D unresolved. This CDR3 comprises 10 residues. The ends were cut back, 7 bases at V and 5 bases at J, with 5 bases in the middle. Germline V gene sequence: CDR1 SGHVS, CDR2 FQNEAQ. DNA for the CDR3: TGTGCCAGCATGGAGGAGACCCAGTACTTC. Translated: CASMEETQYF.

The V call is TRBV29-1, the J call TRBJ2-2; D is unclear. Germline-derived CDR1 and CDR2 are SQVTM and ANQGSEA. The CDR3 spans 13 residues. The V end lost 3 bases, the J end lost 1 base, and 6 bases lay between the germline ends. In DNA form, the CDR3 reads TGCAGCGTTGATTGGAGGAACACCGGGGAGCTGTTTTTT. It specifies CSVDWRNTGELFF.

The V gene is TRBV19, the J gene TRBJ2-7; D remains unclear. Between the trimmed V and J ends, which lost 2 bases and 6 bases, there was a span of 11 bases. The CDR3 consists of 13 residues. CDR1 is LNHDA, CDR2 SQIVND, per germline (reference sequence). The CDR3 region has the DNA TGTGCCAGTAGTATAATGGTTGGGTCCGAGCAGTACTTC. Translating it yields CASSIMVGSEQYF.

This clonotype has ten or more counts. The V call is TRBV29-1, the J call TRBJ1-2, with D perhaps matching TRBD1 (6 bases). In germline, CDR1 is SQVTM, CDR2 ANQGSEA. The CDR3 is made up of 12 amino acids. V lost 4 bases and J lost 2, with 8 bases in between. Here the CDR3 reads CSVARGNYGYTF. In nucleotides, the CDR3 is TGCAGCGTTGCGAGGGGGAACTATGGCTACACCTTC.

The CDR3 sequence is CASSLRDPRNEQFF. DNA for the CDR3: TGTGCCAGCAGCTTGAGGGACCCTCGGAATGAGCAGTTCTTC. This sequence joins TRBV5-5 and TRBJ2-1, with D tentatively TRBD1 or TRBD2 (5 bases each). Looked up from germline, CDR1 is SGHKS and CDR2 is YYEKEE (reference sequence). V was shortened by 1 base and J by 7 bases, with 12 bases between the two germline ends. The CDR3 is 14 residues long.

This clonotype was detected only once. The chain couples TRBV29-1 to TRBJ1-4, with D tentatively TRBD1 (6 bases). There are 13 residues in the CDR3. Per germline, CDR1 SQVTM and CDR2 ANQGSEA. Trimming stripped 7 bases from V and 5 bases from J, with 14 bases between. CDR3 loop: CSGRTAPNEKLFF. CDR3 nucleotide sequence: TGCAGCGGTAGGACAGCCCCGAATGAAAAACTGTTTTTT.

This chain uses TRBV6-1 with TRBJ2-1; D remains unclear. Trimming removed 2 bases at V and 12 bases at J, with 11 bases between. CDR3 length: 12 amino acids. Germline V gene sequence: CDR1 MNHNS, CDR2 SASEGT. The CDR3 here is CASSEIAAGQFF. The DNA for the CDR3 is TGTGCCAGCAGTGAAATTGCGGCAGGGCAGTTCTTC.

The chain couples TRBV20-1 to TRBJ2-2, with D perhaps being TRBD1 or TRBD2 (5 bases each). Germline V gene lookup returns CDR1 DFQATT and CDR2 SNEGSKA (reference sequence). The germline V and J ends were trimmed by 2 bases and 9 bases, with 10 bases remaining between them. The CDR3 length is 12 residues. The CDR3 DNA sequence: TGCAGTGCTAGACAGGGACCCAGGGAGCTGTTTTTT. Amino acid sequence: CSARQGPRELFF.

The sample holds a few counts of this clonotype. The CDR3 spells CASSPDTYEQYF. CDR3 nucleotides: TGTGCCAGCTCCCCCGATACCTACGAGCAGTACTTC. The gene calls are TRBV18 and TRBJ2-7; D gene unclear. Trimming removed 6 bases at V and 2 bases at J, with 8 bases between. Germline V gene sequence: CDR1 KGHSH, CDR2 LQKENI. This CDR3 spans 12 amino acids.

The chain recombines TRBV6-2 or TRBV6-3 with TRBJ1-1, with D possibly TRBD1 on 5 matching bases. This CDR3 is built from 13 residues. V was pared by 7 bases and J by 7 bases, with 16 bases between. Looked up from germline, CDR1 is MNHEY and CDR2 is SVGEGT. CDR3 nucleotides: TGTGCCAGCAACCACCGGGGCGGCTATGAAGCTTTCTTT. Amino acid sequence: CASNHRGGYEAFF.

The table lists this clonotype with many counts. This chain uses TRBV25-1 with TRBJ1-5, with D possibly TRBD1 on 5 matching bases. The germline gives CDR1 MGHDK, CDR2 SYGVNS. Trimming took off 3 bases at V and 7 bases at J, with 10 bases between the two ends. This CDR3 is built from 13 residues. The CDR3: CASSDRVEQPQHF. As DNA, the CDR3 is TGTGCCAGCAGTGACAGGGTAGAGCAGCCCCAGCATTTT.

The chain carries TRBV11-2 and TRBJ1-6; tentatively, D is TRBD1 (6 bases). Germline values: CDR1 SGHAT, CDR2 FQNNGV. Trimming pared 8 bases from V and 6 bases from J, leaving 8 bases between. This CDR3 has 12 residues. The CDR3 DNA is TGTGCCAGCGGACAGCTTAATTCACCCCTCCACTTT. Its translation is CASGQLNSPLHF.

This clonotype has a handful of counts. The rearrangement uses TRBV20-1 and TRBJ2-3; 9 positions match TRBD2. V lost 6 bases and J lost 1; bases outside the gene matches: 5. Germline CDR1 DFQATT, CDR2 SNEGSKA (reference sequence). The CDR3 consists of 14 residues. CDR3 residues: CSAPSGVGTDTQYF. In DNA, the CDR3 is TGCAGTGCCCCTAGCGGGGTTGGCACAGATACGCAGTATTTT.

The genes are TRBV30 and TRBJ1-2; D not certain. The CDR3 extends over 14 amino acids. V was cut by 0 bases and J by 6 bases, with 14 bases left in between. CDR1 GTSNPN and CDR2 SVGIG come from the germline V gene (reference sequence). The CDR3 loop reads CAWSVWQATNGYTF. CDR3 DNA: TGTGCCTGGAGTGTATGGCAGGCGACTAATGGCTACACCTTC.

At least ten counts were recorded for this clonotype. The chain combines TRBV27 with TRBJ2-1; 11 nucleotides match TRBD2. Germline CDR1 is MNHEY and CDR2 is SMNVEV (reference sequence). J gave up 5 bases and V 5 bases, and 17 bases lay outside the gene matches. This CDR3 is 19 amino acids long. CDR3 nucleotide sequence: TGTGCCAGCAGTCTAAGACAGCGAACACTAGCGGGGGTTAACAATGAGCAGTTCTTC. Residues: CASSLRQRTLAGVNNEQFF.